The table lists the clone carrying this T cell receptor (beta chain) with many counts. The sample comes from a study of neurological immune-mediated disorders. MiXCR, run by TCRdb on the 5' RACE reads, gives a single entry per CDR3 protein. The sample includes around 69,000 distinct CDR3 sequences, 3% to 4% of them seen just once. V was clipped by 8 bases and J by 1 base, with 17 bases between them. The CDR3 is 15 amino acids. Germline V gene data show CDR1 as MGHRA and CDR2 as YSYEKL. The TCR originated in a man aged 40-50 years with multiple sclerosis. Sequencing was done on a sample of PBMCs. V is TRBV4-1 and J is TRBJ1-2; D remains unclear. The CDR3: CASSLAVVGNYGYTF. The DNA for the CDR3 is TGCGCCAGCTCCCTTGCTGTGGTCGGTAACTATGGCTACACCTTC.